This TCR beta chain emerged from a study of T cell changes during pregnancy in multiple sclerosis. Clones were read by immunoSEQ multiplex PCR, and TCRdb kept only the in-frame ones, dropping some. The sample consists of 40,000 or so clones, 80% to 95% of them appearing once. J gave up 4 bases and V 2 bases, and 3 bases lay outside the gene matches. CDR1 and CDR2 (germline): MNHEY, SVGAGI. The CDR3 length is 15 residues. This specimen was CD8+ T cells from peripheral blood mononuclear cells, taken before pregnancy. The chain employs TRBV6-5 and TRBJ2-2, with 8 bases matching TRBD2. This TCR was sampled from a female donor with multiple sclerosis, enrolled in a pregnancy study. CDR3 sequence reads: CASSYVLAGTGELFF. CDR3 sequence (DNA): TGTGCCAGCAGTTACGTGCTAGCGGGCACCGGGGAGCTGTTTTTT.